This TCR beta chain originates from a study of T-cell reconstitution after alpha-beta-depleted transplantation in children. The CDR3 spans 16 residues. Per the germline V gene, CDR1 is ENHRY and CDR2 is SYGVKD. V dropped 9 bases and J dropped 4; count of bases not matched to a gene: 8. The TCRbeta library was prepared with unique molecular identifiers. One entry per CDR3 protein, called by TCRdb with MiXCR from the PCR reads. The repertoire has about 16,000 distinct CDR3 sequences, roughly 7.6% of them found once; the top ten carry 35% to 40%. This clonotype was counted a few times. The TCR originated in a boy less than two years old who had a stem cell transplant for Wiskott-Aldrich syndrome, so the T cells may come from the graft donor. The J gene is TRBJ2-6, the V gene TRBV10-3; 11 bases are a match to TRBD1. The sample in question was PBMCs, mostly from graft donor cells, obtained 60 days after TCRalphabeta/CD19-depleted stem cell transplant. The CDR3 nucleotides read TGTGCCATGCAACAAGGACAGGGGGCCGGGGCCAACGTCCTGACTTTC. Translation gives CAMQQGQGAGANVLTF.